The 25 T cell receptor beta chains in this list originate from one sample, sequenced in a study of vaccination and CD4 T cells after COVID-19. These receptors lack a known antigen. Sequence data for DNA of cultured CD4+ T cells were generated by the Oncomine TCR Beta short-read assay. TCRdb re-called the PCR reads through MiXCR, storing one row per CDR3 protein. Altogether almost 15,000 distinct CDR3 sequences are present, approximately 55% being singletons, with the ten largest covering 3.5% to 5%. Treatment noted: approximately 9-day PBMC culture with coronavirus spike peptide pools or control peptides (ViraFEST assay). Sequencing was performed on CD4+ T cells from blood, cultured in vitro, taken before SARS-CoV-2 vaccination. These receptors were collected from a human donor who had recovered from COVID-19.

The chain combines TRBV6-2 or TRBV6-3 with TRBJ1-1; 8 nucleotides line up with TRBD1. Germline V gene sequence: CDR1 MNHEY, CDR2 SVGEGT. This CDR3 spans 14 amino acids. The trim removed 6 bases at V and 1 base at J, leaving 4 bases unmatched. CDR3 sequence: CASRRGQGNTEAFF. The CDR3 coding sequence is TGTGCCAGCAGGAGAGGACAGGGGAACACTGAAGCTTTCTTT.

The CDR3 bases are TGTGCCAGTAGTATAGGGGGACAGGGGGTTGGTACGCAGTATTTT. Amino acid sequence: CASSIGGQGVGTQYF. The rearrangement joins TRBV19 to TRBJ2-3; 11 positions match TRBD1. The CDR3 is made up of 15 amino acids. Looked up from germline, CDR1 is LNHDA and CDR2 is SQIVND (reference sequence). J was trimmed by 8 bases and V by 1 base; bases with no gene match: 5.

J is TRBJ2-1 and V is TRBV6-1; 8 nucleotides align to TRBD2. Trimming cost V 7 bases and J 5 bases; bases outside gene matches: 13. The CDR3 loop spans 16 amino acids. Looked up from germline, CDR1 is MNHNS and CDR2 is SASEGT. Here the CDR3 reads CASKGKERGFDNEQFF. The CDR3 bases are TGTGCCAGCAAGGGCAAAGAGCGGGGGTTTGACAATGAGCAGTTCTTC.

The chain carries TRBV19 and TRBJ1-2, with D possibly TRBD1 on 5 matching bases. CDR3 length: 15 residues. Between the trimmed V and J ends, which lost 5 bases and 2 bases, there was a span of 15 bases. Germline CDR1 and CDR2: LNHDA and SQIVND (reference sequence). CDR3 sequence (DNA): TGTGCCAGTAGTGTCCAATGGGACGGAAACTATGGCTACACCTTC. It yields the protein CASSVQWDGNYGYTF.

This chain connects TRBV28 to TRBJ1-1, with no clear D. The V end was cut by 5 bases, the J end by 0 bases, with 10 bases between. The germline CDR1 and CDR2 sequences are MDHEN and SYDVKM. The CDR3 is made up of 14 amino acids. CDR3 protein: CASSPRRMNTEAFF. The CDR3 DNA follows: TGTGCCAGCAGTCCGCGACGGATGAACACTGAAGCTTTCTTT.

The rearrangement uses TRBV18 and TRBJ1-2; 8 nucleotides line up with TRBD1. This CDR3 is built from 14 residues. Germline CDR1 and CDR2: KGHSH and LQKENI. The junction had 7 bases not matched to a gene; V was cut back by 4 bases and J by 6 bases. CDR3 sequence (DNA): TGTGCCAGCTCACGTTTACAGGGGGAGGATGGCTACACCTTC. It encodes CASSRLQGEDGYTF.

V and J are TRBV5-5 and TRBJ2-7; unclear D gene. V was clipped by 2 bases and J by 5 bases, with 8 bases between them. Germline assignment: CDR1 SGHKS and CDR2 YYEKEE (reference sequence). This CDR3 spans 12 amino acids. DNA of the CDR3: TGTGCCAGCAGCTTATCCGTCCACGAGCAGTACTTC. Translation: CASSLSVHEQYF.

The chain couples TRBV20-1 to TRBJ2-7, with D possibly being TRBD2 (5 bases). Germline assignment: CDR1 DFQATT and CDR2 SNEGSKA (reference sequence). V lost 3 bases, J lost 7 bases, and 16 bases lay in between. The CDR3 runs to 13 residues. CDR3 sequence (DNA): TGCAGTGCTAGGGTGAGCGGTCCTGGAGAGCAGTACTTC. It is translated as CSARVSGPGEQYF.

This clonotype occurred a few times. V usage is TRBV20-1 and J usage is TRBJ2-5; the match to TRBD1 covers 10 bases. The germline V gene encodes CDR1 DFQATT and CDR2 SNEGSKA (reference sequence). Unmatched junction bases numbered 8, after V lost 2 bases and J lost 2 bases. The CDR3 length is 16 residues. CDR3 region: CSARNPGQGFQETQYF. The DNA of the CDR3 is TGCAGTGCTAGAAATCCGGGACAGGGGTTTCAAGAGACCCAGTACTTC.

The rearrangement uses TRBV6-1 and TRBJ1-5; D gene unclear. The CDR3 totals 14 residues. The V end was cut by 6 bases, the J end by 2 bases, with 11 bases between. Looked up from germline, CDR1 is MNHNS and CDR2 is SASEGT. CDR3 sequence: CASRSYLGNQPQHF. The CDR3 DNA reads as TGTGCCAGCAGGTCATACTTGGGCAATCAGCCCCAGCATTTT.

The table lists this clonotype with a few counts. V usage is TRBV7-2 and J usage is TRBJ1-1; D not resolved. CDR3 length equals 14 residues. The germline V gene has CDR1 SGHTA and CDR2 FQGNSA. V gave up 4 bases and J gave up 1 base, with 10 bases separating them. For the CDR3, the DNA is TGTGCCAGCAGCTCCTCAGACAAGAACACTGAAGCTTTCTTT. Translation gives CASSSSDKNTEAFF.

The genes are TRBV6-1 and TRBJ2-5; D might be TRBD1 (6 bases). Per germline, CDR1 MNHNS and CDR2 SASEGT. V was pared by 1 base and J by 2 bases, with 8 bases between. This CDR3 has 14 residues. CDR3 nucleotides: TGTGCCAGCAGTGAAGGAAGGGGGCAAGAGACCCAGTACTTC. This translates into CASSEGRGQETQYF.

In its sample, this clonotype was seen a few times. The chain links TRBV20-1 to TRBJ2-2; 11 bases agree with TRBD1. This CDR3 comprises 12 residues. Germline assignment: CDR1 DFQATT and CDR2 SNEGSKA (reference sequence). The CDR3 coding sequence is TGCGGGGGGACAGGGGGCACCGGGGAGCTGTTTTTT. Its translation: CGGTGGTGELFF.

A few counts support this clonotype. Here the CDR3 reads CASSLFWTGNQPQHF. Here the CDR3 DNA reads TGTGCCAGCAGTTTATTTTGGACAGGGAATCAGCCCCAGCATTTT. The chain combines TRBV28 with TRBJ1-5, with TRBD1 matching 8 bases. Looked up from germline, CDR1 is MDHEN and CDR2 is SYDVKM. The CDR3 is 15 amino acids. After removal of 1 base from V and 4 bases from J, the junction contained 3 bases not matched to a gene.

The chain links TRBV7-2 to TRBJ1-3; the match to TRBD1 covers 8 bases. The V gene end was trimmed by 5 bases and the J gene end by 2 bases; junction bases not matched to a gene: 2. This CDR3 comprises 14 residues. Germline values: CDR1 SGHTA, CDR2 FQGNSA. CDR3 DNA sequence: TGTGCCAGCAGCCCGGACAGGGCTGGAAACACCATATATTTT. Amino acid sequence: CASSPDRAGNTIYF.

This chain uses TRBV9 with TRBJ2-3; D is unclear. The CDR3 spans 14 residues. Between the trimmed V and J ends, which lost 0 bases and 6 bases, there was a span of 11 bases. Germline CDR1 reads SGDLS; CDR2 reads YYNGEE. The CDR3: CASSVVSIGDTQYF. CDR3 DNA: TGTGCCAGCAGCGTAGTTTCGATAGGGGATACGCAGTATTTT.

This chain connects TRBV11-1 to TRBJ2-7; D gene ambiguous. Germline V gives CDR1 SGHAT, CDR2 FQDESV (reference sequence). V was shortened by 5 bases and J by 6 bases, with 14 bases between the two germline ends. This CDR3 has 13 residues. Here the CDR3 DNA reads TGTGCCAGCAGCGGAAGTCGGGTGGGCGAGCAGTACTTC. This codes for CASSGSRVGEQYF.

This clonotype was detected only a few times. The V and J genes are TRBV20-1 and TRBJ1-1; 7 bases match TRBD1. The CDR3 has 13 residues. V shed 5 bases, J shed 3 bases, and the junction held 6 bases outside the gene matches. Germline loops: CDR1 DFQATT, CDR2 SNEGSKA (reference sequence). Here the CDR3 reads CSALDRADTEAFF. CDR3 nucleotides: TGCAGTGCTTTAGACAGGGCCGACACTGAAGCTTTCTTT.

The chain carries TRBV6-8 and TRBJ2-5; D is uncertain. CDR1 and CDR2 from the germline V gene are MNHGY and SAAAGT. V was pared by 8 bases and J by 4 bases, with 11 bases between. This CDR3 region has 12 residues. This CDR3 reads CASLAGGETQYF. CDR3 DNA sequence: TGTGCCAGCCTCGCCGGCGGAGAGACCCAGTACTTC.

The V gene is TRBV5-4, the J gene TRBJ2-7, with 8 bases identical to TRBD1. V trimming: 0 bases; J trimming: 5 bases; junction bases outside the gene matches: 7. The germline CDR1 and CDR2 sequences are SGHNT and YYREEE (reference sequence). The CDR3 is 15 residues long. Written as DNA, the CDR3 is TGTGCCAGCAGCTTGGAGCCGGACAGGGTTAACGAGCAGTACTTC. It encodes CASSLEPDRVNEQYF.

The chain combines TRBV30 with TRBJ1-2, with D uncertain. CDR3 length equals 13 residues. Germline CDR1 GTSNPN, CDR2 SVGIG (reference sequence). The V end lost 3 bases, the J end lost 2 bases, and 10 bases lay between the germline ends. The CDR3 loop is CAWSLAGNYGYTF. The CDR3 DNA reads as TGTGCCTGGAGCCTCGCGGGGAACTATGGCTACACCTTC. Variable domain in full (rest from reference TRBV30 and TRBJ1-2): SQTIHQWPATLVQPVGSPLSLECTVEGTSNPNLYWYRQAAGRGLQLLFYSVGIGQISSEVPQNLSASRPQDRQFILSSKKLLLSDSGFYLCAWSLAGNYGYTFGSGTRLTVV.

This clonotype was picked up a small number of times. This sequence joins TRBV20-1 and TRBJ2-1; 14 positions match TRBD2. CDR1 is DFQATT and CDR2 is SNEGSKA in the germline V gene (reference sequence). The CDR3 contains 14 residues. The V segment lost 5 bases and the J segment 6 bases; nucleotides outside the gene matches: 3. The CDR3 DNA sequence: TGCAGTGCTCGACTAGCGGGAGGGCCCAATGAGCAGTTCTTC. The encoded protein is CSARLAGGPNEQFF.

This clonotype came up a few times. The chain is built from TRBV7-2 and TRBJ1-2; 7 bases line up with TRBD1. Germline-derived CDR1 and CDR2 are SGHTA and FQGNSA. The trim removed 5 bases at V and 1 base at J, leaving 4 bases unmatched. CDR3 length equals 14 residues. The CDR3 DNA reads TGTGCCAGCAGCCCCGGGACAGATAACTATGGCTACACCTTC. Translated: CASSPGTDNYGYTF.

V and J are TRBV20-1 and TRBJ2-7; 10 bases agree with TRBD2. Germline CDR1 DFQATT, CDR2 SNEGSKA (reference sequence). The V and J ends lost 6 bases and 0 bases, in that order; junction bases with no gene match: 17. The CDR3 covers 18 residues. CDR3 nucleotides: TGCAGTGCCGAGGCCACGGGCCTAGCGGGAGTTAGCTCCTACGAGCAGTACTTC. Translating gives CSAEATGLAGVSSYEQYF.

The chain links TRBV5-1 to TRBJ2-3, with 9 positions matching TRBD1. Germline CDR1 SGHRS, CDR2 YFSETQ. V shed 5 bases and J 2 bases; nucleotides not matched to a gene: 6. The CDR3 has 15 amino acids. This CDR3 is CASSMGDRDTDTQYF. The CDR3 region has the DNA TGCGCCAGCAGTATGGGGGACAGGGACACAGATACGCAGTATTTT.